Listed below are T cell receptor beta chains from one sample, sequenced in a study of blood T cell repertoires in COVID-19. Method: immunoSEQ multiplex PCR; TCRdb's copy keeps in-frame clones and lacks some. The data show just over 300,000 clones, with nearly 90% seen just once and 3.5% to 5% held by the top ten. Sequences were obtained from PBMCs or T cells enriched from blood (not recorded which). These receptors all come from a woman aged 18-29 years with acute COVID-19. CDR3s leave out the opening cysteine and the closing phenylalanine or tryptophan. Each record gives: J gene, V gene, clone size, CDR3 protein. Part of the rows lack a size; the others show once, few, many or a class for expanded clones.

J gene: TRBJ1-1; V gene: TRBV5-1; clone size: NA; CDR3 protein: ASSLDAQTGNTEAF
J gene: TRBJ2-1; V gene: TRBV15; clone size: NA; CDR3 protein: ATSRDISYKQF
J gene: TRBJ1-2; V gene: TRBV20-1; clone size: NA; CDR3 protein: SASTGEEYGYT
J gene: TRBJ2-4; V gene: TRBV19; clone size: NA; CDR3 protein: ASSGRLGQENIQY
J gene: TRBJ1-2; V gene: TRBV10-3; clone size: NA; CDR3 protein: AIRDRDSYGYT
J gene: TRBJ2-5; V gene: TRBV10-3; clone size: NA; CDR3 protein: AISNRDQETQY
J gene: TRBJ2-5; V gene: TRBV6-5; clone size: NA; CDR3 protein: ASSYFYGTGETQY
J gene: TRBJ2-1; V gene: TRBV7-8; clone size: NA; CDR3 protein: ASSLWGTNPNEQF
J gene: TRBJ1-6; V gene: TRBV5-4; clone size: NA; CDR3 protein: ASSFWAGNSPLH
J gene: TRBJ2-3; V gene: TRBV15; clone size: NA; CDR3 protein: ATSRGGTSDTQY
J gene: TRBJ1-4; V gene: TRBV28; clone size: NA; CDR3 protein: ASSPTGGGDEKLF
J gene: TRBJ1-1; V gene: TRBV7-2; clone size: NA; CDR3 protein: ASSFGTPGTEAF
J gene: TRBJ1-2; V gene: TRBV19; clone size: NA; CDR3 protein: ASKTDYYGYT
J gene: TRBJ1-4; V gene: TRBV28; clone size: NA; CDR3 protein: ASSFAGGIEKLF
J gene: TRBJ1-5; V gene: TRBV28; clone size: NA; CDR3 protein: ASSPTPSNQPQH
J gene: TRBJ2-1; V gene: TRBV27; clone size: NA; CDR3 protein: ASAKGLAGYNEQF
J gene: TRBJ2-7; V gene: TRBV2; clone size: once; CDR3 protein: ASMISGSNHEQY
J gene: TRBJ1-3; V gene: TRBV28; clone size: NA; CDR3 protein: ASSTGGRSGNTIY
J gene: TRBJ2-7; V gene: TRBV5-1; clone size: NA; CDR3 protein: ASSLARGGDGMGEQY
J gene: TRBJ2-7; V gene: TRBV7-3; clone size: NA; CDR3 protein: ASSPGTGFYEQY
J gene: TRBJ2-7; V gene: TRBV14; clone size: NA; CDR3 protein: ASSQDRGWDSYEQY
J gene: TRBJ1-1; V gene: TRBV28; clone size: NA; CDR3 protein: ASSFPGSTEAF
J gene: TRBJ2-5; V gene: TRBV27; clone size: NA; CDR3 protein: ASSLNTAGGPETQY
J gene: TRBJ2-1; V gene: TRBV27; clone size: NA; CDR3 protein: ASSYSGGNEQF
J gene: TRBJ1-2; V gene: TRBV2; clone size: NA; CDR3 protein: ASTPQADGGSYGYT
J gene: TRBJ1-2; V gene: TRBV28; clone size: medium-sized; CDR3 protein: ASRSRESNYGYT